This paragraph covers one T cell receptor (beta chain) sequence. What it binds is not known. This sample is drawn from a study of cytomegalovirus exposure and HLA in healthy donors. General observations from the study: The authors later linked a missense DCLRE1C variant to TCR beta V- and J-gene trimming. The authors reported that TCR beta sequences could predict HLA-A and HLA-B alleles. These predictions were accurate for most subjects in the first cohort. The Asian-associated ancestry cluster reportedly had fewer N-insertions than the 666-donor mean in a later analysis.

V was shortened by 2 bases and J by 8 bases, with 9 bases between the two germline ends. This CDR3 comprises 11 residues. Germline CDR1 and CDR2: DFQATT and SNEGSKA (reference sequence). PCR involved 60 Vbeta and 13 Jbeta primers. Data came from immunoSEQ multiplex PCR; TCRdb stores just in-frame clones and leaves some out. The top ten clones hold approximately 2% of a sample with some 190,000 clones, roughly 78% of them seen once. The sequence came from a woman aged 25 to 39 in good health and CMV-seronegative. What was sequenced was PBMCs. The gene calls are TRBV20-1 and TRBJ1-2; D unresolved. The CDR3 sequence: CSARHAFGYTF. CDR3 bases: TGCAGTGCTAGACACGCGTTCGGCTACACCTTC.